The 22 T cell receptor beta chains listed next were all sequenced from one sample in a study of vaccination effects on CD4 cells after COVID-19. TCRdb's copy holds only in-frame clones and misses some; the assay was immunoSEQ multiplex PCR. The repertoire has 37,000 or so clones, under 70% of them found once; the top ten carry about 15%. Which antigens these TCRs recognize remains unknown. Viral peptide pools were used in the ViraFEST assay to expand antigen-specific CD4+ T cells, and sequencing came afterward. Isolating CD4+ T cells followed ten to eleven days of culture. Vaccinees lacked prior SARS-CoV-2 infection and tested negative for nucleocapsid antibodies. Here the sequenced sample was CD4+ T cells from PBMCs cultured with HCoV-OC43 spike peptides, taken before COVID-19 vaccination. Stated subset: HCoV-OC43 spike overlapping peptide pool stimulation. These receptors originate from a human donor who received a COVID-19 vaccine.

The CDR3 spells CASSNGQGHYYEQYF. CDR3 bases: TGTGCCAGCAGTAACGGACAGGGTCACTACTACGAGCAGTACTTC. The V gene is TRBV6-5, the J gene TRBJ2-7; TRBD1 agrees at 8 bases. Germline V gene data show CDR1 as MNHEY and CDR2 as SVGAGI. Trimming removed 5 bases from V and 3 bases from J; junction bases left unmatched: 9. The CDR3 is made up of 15 amino acids.

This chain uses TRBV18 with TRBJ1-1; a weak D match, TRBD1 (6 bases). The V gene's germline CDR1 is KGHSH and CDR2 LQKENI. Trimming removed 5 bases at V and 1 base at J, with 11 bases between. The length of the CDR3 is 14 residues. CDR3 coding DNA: TGTGCCAGCTCAAGCGACAGGCAGAACACTGAAGCTTTCTTT. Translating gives CASSSDRQNTEAFF.

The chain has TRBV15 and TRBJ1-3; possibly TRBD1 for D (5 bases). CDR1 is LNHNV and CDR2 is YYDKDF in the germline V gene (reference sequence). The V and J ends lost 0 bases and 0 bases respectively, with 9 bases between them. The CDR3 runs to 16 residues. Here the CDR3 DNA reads TGTGCCACCAGCAGAGAGGGACGGCTCTCTGGAAACACCATATATTTT. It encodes CATSREGRLSGNTIYF.

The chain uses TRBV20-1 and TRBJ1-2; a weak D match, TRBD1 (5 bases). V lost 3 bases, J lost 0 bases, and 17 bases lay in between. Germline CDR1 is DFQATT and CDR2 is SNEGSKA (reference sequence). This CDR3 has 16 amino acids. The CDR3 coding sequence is TGCAGTGCTAGTTCCCCCGGCAGGGCCACTAACTATGGCTACACCTTC. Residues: CSASSPGRATNYGYTF.

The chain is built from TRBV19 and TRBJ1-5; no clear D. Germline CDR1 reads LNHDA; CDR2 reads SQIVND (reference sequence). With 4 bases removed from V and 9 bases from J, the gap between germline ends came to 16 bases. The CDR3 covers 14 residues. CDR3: CASSTDFLWGPQHF. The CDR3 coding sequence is TGTGCCAGTAGTACTGACTTCCTCTGGGGGCCCCAGCATTTT. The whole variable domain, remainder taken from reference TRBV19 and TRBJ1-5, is DGGITQSPKYLFRKEGQNVTLSCEQNLNHDAMYWYRQDPGQGLRLIYYSQIVNDFQKGDIAEGYSVSREKKESFPLTVTSAQKNPTAFYLCASSTDFLWGPQHFGDGTRLSIL.

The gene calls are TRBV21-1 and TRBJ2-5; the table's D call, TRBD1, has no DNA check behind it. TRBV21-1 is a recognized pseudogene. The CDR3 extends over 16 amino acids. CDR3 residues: CASSKRGTGFQETQYF. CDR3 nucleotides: TGTGCCAGCAGCAAAAGAGGGACAGGGTTCCAAGAGACCCAGTACTTC.

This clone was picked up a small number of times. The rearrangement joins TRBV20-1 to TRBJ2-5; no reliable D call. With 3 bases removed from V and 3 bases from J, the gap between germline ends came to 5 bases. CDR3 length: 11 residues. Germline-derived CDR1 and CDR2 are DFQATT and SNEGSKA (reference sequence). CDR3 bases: TGCAGTGCTAGCACTAAAGAGACCCAGTACTTC. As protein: CSASTKETQYF.

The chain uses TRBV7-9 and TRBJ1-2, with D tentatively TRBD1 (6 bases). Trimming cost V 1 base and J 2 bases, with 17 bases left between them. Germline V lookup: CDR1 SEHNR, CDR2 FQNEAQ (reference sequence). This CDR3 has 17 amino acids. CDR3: CASSLVHRADPNYGYTF. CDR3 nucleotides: TGTGCCAGCAGCTTAGTTCACAGGGCGGACCCCAACTATGGCTACACCTTC. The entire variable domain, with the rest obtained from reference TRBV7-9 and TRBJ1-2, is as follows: DTGVSQNPRHKITKRGQNVTFRCDPISEHNRLYWYRQTLGQGPEFLTYFQNEAQLEKSRLLSDRFSAERPKGSFSTLEIQRTEQGDSAMYLCASSLVHRADPNYGYTFGSGTRLTVV.

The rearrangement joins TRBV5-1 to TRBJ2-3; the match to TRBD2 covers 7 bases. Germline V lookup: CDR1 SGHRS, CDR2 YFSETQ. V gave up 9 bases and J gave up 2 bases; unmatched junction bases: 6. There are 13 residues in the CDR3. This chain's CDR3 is CATAAGSTDTQYF. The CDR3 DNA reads TGCGCCACCGCAGCGGGGTCCACAGATACGCAGTATTTT.

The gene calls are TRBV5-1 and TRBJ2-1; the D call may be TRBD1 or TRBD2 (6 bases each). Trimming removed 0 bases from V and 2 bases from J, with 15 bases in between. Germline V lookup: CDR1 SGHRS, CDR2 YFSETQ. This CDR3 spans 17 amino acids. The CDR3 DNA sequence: TGCGCCAGCAGCTTGGTGGGGGGCCTAGGACCCTACAATGAGCAGTTCTTC. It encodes CASSLVGGLGPYNEQFF.

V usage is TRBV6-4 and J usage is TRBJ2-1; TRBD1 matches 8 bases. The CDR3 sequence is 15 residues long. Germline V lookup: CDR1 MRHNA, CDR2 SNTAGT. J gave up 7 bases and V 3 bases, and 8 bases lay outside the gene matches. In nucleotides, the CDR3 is TGTGCCAGCAGTGATGGACAGGGAAACTCTAATGAGCAGTTCTTC. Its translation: CASSDGQGNSNEQFF.

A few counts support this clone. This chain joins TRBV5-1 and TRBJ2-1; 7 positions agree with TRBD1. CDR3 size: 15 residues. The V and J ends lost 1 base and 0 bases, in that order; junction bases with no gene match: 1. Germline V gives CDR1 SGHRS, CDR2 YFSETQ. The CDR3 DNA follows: TGCGCCAGCAGCTTGTCAGGGGGCTCCTACAATGAGCAGTTCTTC. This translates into CASSLSGGSYNEQFF.

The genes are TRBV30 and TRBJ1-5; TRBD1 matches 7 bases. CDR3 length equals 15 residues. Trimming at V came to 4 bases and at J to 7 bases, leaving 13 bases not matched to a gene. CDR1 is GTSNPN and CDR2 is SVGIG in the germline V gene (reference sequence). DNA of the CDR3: TGTGCCTGGAAAATTGGAGGGGGCGTGGGACAGCCCCAGCATTTT. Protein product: CAWKIGGGVGQPQHF.

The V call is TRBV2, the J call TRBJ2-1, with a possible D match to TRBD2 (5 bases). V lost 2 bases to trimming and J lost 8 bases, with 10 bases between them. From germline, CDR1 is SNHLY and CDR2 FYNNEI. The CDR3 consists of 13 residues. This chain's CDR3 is CASSEWESDEQFF. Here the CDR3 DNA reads TGTGCCAGCAGTGAATGGGAGTCTGATGAGCAGTTCTTC.

The CDR3 region is CATSDLQVGGRGGDEQFF. The CDR3 coding sequence is TGTGCCACCAGTGATTTGCAAGTCGGGGGAAGGGGAGGGGATGAGCAGTTCTTC. The chain has TRBV24-1 and TRBJ2-1; TRBD2 aligns across 7 bases. The CDR3 sequence is 18 residues long. Per germline, CDR1 KGHDR and CDR2 SFDVKD. With 0 bases clipped from V and 8 bases from J, the junction kept 15 bases outside the gene matches.

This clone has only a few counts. The CDR3 protein is CASSSTGLGDQPQHF. The CDR3 nucleotides read TGCGCCAGCAGCTCGACAGGGTTGGGCGATCAGCCCCAGCATTTT. The chain carries TRBV5-1 and TRBJ1-5, with 7 bases identical to TRBD1. V shed 3 bases, J shed 5 bases, and the junction held 8 bases outside the gene matches. The length of the CDR3 is 15 residues. Germline values: CDR1 SGHRS, CDR2 YFSETQ.

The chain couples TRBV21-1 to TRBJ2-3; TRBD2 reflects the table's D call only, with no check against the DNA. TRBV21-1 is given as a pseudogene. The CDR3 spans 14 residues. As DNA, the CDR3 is TGTGCCATTCCTAATAGAACTAGCGGGGCCTCGCAGTATTTT. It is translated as CAIPNRTSGASQYF.

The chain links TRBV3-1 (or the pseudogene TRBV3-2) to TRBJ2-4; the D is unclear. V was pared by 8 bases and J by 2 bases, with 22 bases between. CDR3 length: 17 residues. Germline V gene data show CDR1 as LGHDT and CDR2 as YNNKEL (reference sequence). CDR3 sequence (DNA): TGTGCCAGCTCAAGTTTCCACAGCTCCACGACCAAAAACATTCAGTACTTC. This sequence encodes CASSSFHSSTTKNIQYF.

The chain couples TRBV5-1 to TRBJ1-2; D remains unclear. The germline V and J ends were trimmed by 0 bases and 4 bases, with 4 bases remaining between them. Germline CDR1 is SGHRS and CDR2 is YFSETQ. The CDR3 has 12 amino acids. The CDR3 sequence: CASSLVGYGYTF. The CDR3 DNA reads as TGCGCCAGCAGCTTGGTAGGCTATGGCTACACCTTC.

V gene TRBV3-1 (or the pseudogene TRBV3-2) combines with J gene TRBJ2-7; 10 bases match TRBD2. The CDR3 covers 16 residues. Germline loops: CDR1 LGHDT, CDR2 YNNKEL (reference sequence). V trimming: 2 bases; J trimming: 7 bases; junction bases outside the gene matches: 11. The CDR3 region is CASSQLGAGGPWEQYF. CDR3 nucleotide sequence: TGTGCCAGCAGCCAATTAGGAGCGGGAGGGCCGTGGGAGCAGTACTTC.

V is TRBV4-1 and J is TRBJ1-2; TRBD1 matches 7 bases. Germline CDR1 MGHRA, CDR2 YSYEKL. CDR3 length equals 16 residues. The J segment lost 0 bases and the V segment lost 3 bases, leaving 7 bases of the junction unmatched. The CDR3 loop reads CASSQGGQSSNYGYTF. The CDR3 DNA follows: TGCGCCAGCAGCCAGGGGGGACAGAGCTCTAACTATGGCTACACCTTC.

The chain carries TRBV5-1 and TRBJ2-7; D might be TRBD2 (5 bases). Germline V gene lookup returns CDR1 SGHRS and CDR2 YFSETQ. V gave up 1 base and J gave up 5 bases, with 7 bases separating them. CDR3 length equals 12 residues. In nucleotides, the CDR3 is TGCGCCAGCAGCTTGTCGACTAACGAGCAGTACTTC. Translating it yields CASSLSTNEQYF.